This TCR beta chain was found in a study of shared clonotypes between healthy human individuals. Overall study: Plates per donor: three CD4 naive, three CD4 memory, two CD8 naive, one CD8 memory. Study observations and caveats: For naive CD4 cells, roughly 5% of clonotypes were shared across a few donors. Blood alone was sampled, and tissue repertoires likely differ.

Genomic DNA from each subset was divided evenly over several immunoSEQ plates. The protocol was immunoSEQ multiplex PCR, while the TCRdb copy is restricted to in-frame clones and leaves out a portion. The data show around 640,000 clones, with 95% to 97% seen just once and more than 0.085% held by the top ten. Germline V gene data show CDR1 as SGHAT and CDR2 as FQNNGV. The ends lost 0 bases at V and 3 bases at J; junction bases unmatched: 8. The CDR3 is made up of 17 amino acids. This clone was recorded once. Its target is not known. CD45RO-negative CD8 cells positively selected for CCR7 made up the naive population, which excluded terminally differentiated effector memory CD45RA+ cells.

The sequenced sample was naive CD8+ T cells sorted from blood. The chain combines TRBV11-2 with TRBJ2-1; 7 bases fit TRBD1. The receptor was derived from a young woman in good health. The CDR3 DNA sequence: TGTGCCAGCAGCTTAGAACAGGGGTCGGCTTACTACAATGAGCAGTTCTTC. It translates to CASSLEQGSAYYNEQFF.